This T cell receptor (beta chain) appears in the sequencing data of a study of cytomegalovirus exposure and HLA in healthy donors. Germline CDR1 and CDR2: MRHNA and SNTAGT. J gave up 8 bases and V 6 bases, and 3 bases lay outside the gene matches. The CDR3 is 11 residues long. In the PCR, 60 Vbeta and 13 Jbeta primers were used. Some clones are missing from TCRdb's copy, which holds only in-frame ones; the method was immunoSEQ multiplex PCR. The repertoire consists of some 120,000 clones, with about four fifths occurring once and the leading ten covering almost 3%. The sequenced material came from PBMCs. This TCR was sampled from a woman in her late teens or twenties in good health and CMV-seropositive. The gene calls are TRBV6-4 and TRBJ1-2; 7 nucleotides align to TRBD1. The chain's CDR3 is CASRGQLGYTF. In nucleotides, the CDR3 is TGTGCCAGCAGGGGACAGCTAGGCTACACCTTC.